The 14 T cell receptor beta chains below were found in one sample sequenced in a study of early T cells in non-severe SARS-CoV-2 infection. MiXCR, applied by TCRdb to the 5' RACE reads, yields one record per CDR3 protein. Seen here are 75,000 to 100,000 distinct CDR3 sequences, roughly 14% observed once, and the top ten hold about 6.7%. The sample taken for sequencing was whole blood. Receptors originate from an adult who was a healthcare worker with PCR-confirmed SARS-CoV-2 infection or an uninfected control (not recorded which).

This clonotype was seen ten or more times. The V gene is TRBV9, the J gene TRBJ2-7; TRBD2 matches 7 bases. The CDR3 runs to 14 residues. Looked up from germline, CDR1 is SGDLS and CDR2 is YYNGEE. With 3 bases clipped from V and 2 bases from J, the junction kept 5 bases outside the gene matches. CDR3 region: CASSAGGRAYEQYF. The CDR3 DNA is TGTGCCAGCAGCGCCGGGGGGAGGGCCTACGAGCAGTACTTC.

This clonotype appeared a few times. The CDR3 spells CASSIDPAGANVLTF. CDR3 coding DNA: TGTGCCAGTAGTATAGACCCAGCTGGGGCCAACGTCCTGACTTTC. This chain joins TRBV19 and TRBJ2-6, with D uncertain. The germline V and J ends were trimmed by 0 bases and 2 bases, with 5 bases remaining between them. The CDR3 loop spans 15 amino acids. The germline V gene has CDR1 LNHDA and CDR2 SQIVND (reference sequence).

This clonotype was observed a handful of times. The CDR3 here is CASSHGGPGSYNEQFF. The CDR3 coding sequence is TGTGCCAGCAGCCACGGGGGGCCGGGGAGCTACAATGAGCAGTTCTTC. This rearrangement joins TRBV7-6 to TRBJ2-1, with a tentative D call TRBD2 (7 bases). The germline V and J ends were trimmed by 5 bases and 3 bases, with 17 bases remaining between them. Germline loops: CDR1 SGHVS, CDR2 FNYEAQ. This CDR3 region has 16 residues.

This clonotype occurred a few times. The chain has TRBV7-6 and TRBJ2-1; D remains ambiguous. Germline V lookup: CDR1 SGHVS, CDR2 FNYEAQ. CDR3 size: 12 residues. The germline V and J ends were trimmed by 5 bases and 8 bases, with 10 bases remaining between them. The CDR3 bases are TGTGCCAGCAGCCCGACGCGGCATGAGCAGTTCTTC. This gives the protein CASSPTRHEQFF.

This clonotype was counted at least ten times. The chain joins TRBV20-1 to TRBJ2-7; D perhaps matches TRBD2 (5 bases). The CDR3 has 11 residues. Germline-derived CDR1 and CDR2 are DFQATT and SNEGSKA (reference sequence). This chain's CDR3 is CTGRDNYEQYF. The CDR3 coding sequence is TGCACCGGCCGGGATAACTACGAGCAGTACTTC.

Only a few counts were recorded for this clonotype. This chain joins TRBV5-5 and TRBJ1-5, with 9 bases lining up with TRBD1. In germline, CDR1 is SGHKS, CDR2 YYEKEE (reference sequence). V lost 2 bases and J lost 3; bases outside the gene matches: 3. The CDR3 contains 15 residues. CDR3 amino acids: CASSLQGAPNQPQHF. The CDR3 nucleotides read TGTGCCAGCAGCTTACAGGGGGCCCCCAATCAGCCCCAGCATTTT.

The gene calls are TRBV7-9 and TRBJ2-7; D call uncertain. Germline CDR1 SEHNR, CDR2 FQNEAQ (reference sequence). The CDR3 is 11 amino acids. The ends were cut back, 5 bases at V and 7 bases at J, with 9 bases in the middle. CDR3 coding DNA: TGTGCCAGCAGCCGAGACTGGGAGCAGTACTTC. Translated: CASSRDWEQYF.

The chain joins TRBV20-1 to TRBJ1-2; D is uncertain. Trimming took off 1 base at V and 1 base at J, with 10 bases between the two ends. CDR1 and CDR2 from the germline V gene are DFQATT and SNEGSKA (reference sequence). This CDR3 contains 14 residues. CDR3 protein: CSARGGRNNYGYTF. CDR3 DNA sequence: TGCAGTGCTAGAGGAGGACGGAATAACTATGGCTACACCTTC.

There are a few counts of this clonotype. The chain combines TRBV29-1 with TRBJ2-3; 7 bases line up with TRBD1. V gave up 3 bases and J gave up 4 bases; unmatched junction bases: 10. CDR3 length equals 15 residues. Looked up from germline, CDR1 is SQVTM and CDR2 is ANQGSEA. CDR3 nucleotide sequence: TGCAGCGTTGAGGTCGCAGGGGGTCTATCAGATACGCAGTATTTT. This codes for CSVEVAGGLSDTQYF.

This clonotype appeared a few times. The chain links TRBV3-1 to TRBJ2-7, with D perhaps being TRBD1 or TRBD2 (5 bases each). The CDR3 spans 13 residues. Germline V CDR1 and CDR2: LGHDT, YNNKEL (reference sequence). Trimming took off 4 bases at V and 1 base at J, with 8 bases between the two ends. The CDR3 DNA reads TGTGCCAGCAGCCGAGGGGAATCCTACGAGCAGTACTTC. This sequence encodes CASSRGESYEQYF.

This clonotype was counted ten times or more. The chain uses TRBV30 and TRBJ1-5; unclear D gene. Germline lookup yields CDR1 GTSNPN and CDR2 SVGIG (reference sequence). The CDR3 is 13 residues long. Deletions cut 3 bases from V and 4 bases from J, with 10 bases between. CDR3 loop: CAWSPPGNQPQHF. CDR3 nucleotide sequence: TGTGCCTGGAGCCCGCCCGGGAATCAGCCCCAGCATTTT.

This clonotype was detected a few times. DNA of the CDR3: TGTGCCAGCAGTTTAGCGCGGGCCTTGGGCTACACCTTC. Encoded protein: CASSLARALGYTF. V usage is TRBV12-3 or TRBV12-4 and J usage is TRBJ1-2; D is unresolved. Trimming removed 0 bases at V and 8 bases at J, with 10 bases between. The CDR3 covers 13 residues.

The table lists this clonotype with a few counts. CDR3 sequence (DNA): TGTGCCAGCAGCCACCGGGAGGGTGAGGCCCAGTACTTC. Translated, it gives CASSHREGEAQYF. The V call is TRBV6-4, the J call TRBJ2-5; 8 bases map to TRBD2. CDR1 and CDR2 (germline): MRHNA, SNTAGT. The CDR3 covers 13 residues. V lost 6 bases to trimming and J lost 9 bases; unmatched junction nucleotides: 9.

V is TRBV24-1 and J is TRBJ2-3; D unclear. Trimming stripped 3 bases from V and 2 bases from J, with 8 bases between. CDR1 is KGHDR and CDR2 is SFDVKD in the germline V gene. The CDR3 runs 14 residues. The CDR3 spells CATSDPDLTDTQYF. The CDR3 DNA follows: TGTGCCACCAGTGATCCCGACCTCACAGATACGCAGTATTTT.